The 6 T cell receptor beta chains reported below all come from one sample, sequenced in a study of shared clonotypes between healthy human individuals. TCRdb keeps only in-frame clones here, not all; method: immunoSEQ multiplex PCR. The sample carries about 320,000 clones, 87% recorded once. Sequencing was carried out using memory CD8+ T cells sorted from blood. The sample's subset: CD45RO+ cells pooled with CCR7-negative TemRA cells. These receptor sequences come from a man aged 18 to 29 in good health.

The chain joins TRBV27 to TRBJ2-7, with 10 bases that match TRBD2. This CDR3 has 15 amino acids. Trimming cost V 6 bases and J 3 bases; bases outside gene matches: 8. Germline V gene lookup returns CDR1 MNHEY and CDR2 SMNVEV (reference sequence). The DNA of the CDR3 is TGTGCCAGCAGCCCCCCGGGACTAGCGAGCTACGAGCAGTACTTC. This encodes CASSPPGLASYEQYF.

This clone was counted once. The chain has TRBV7-9 and TRBJ1-1; TRBD1 aligns across 8 bases. The ends lost 5 bases at V and 3 bases at J; junction bases unmatched: 8. In germline, CDR1 is SEHNR, CDR2 FQNEAQ (reference sequence). The CDR3 is 15 amino acids. CDR3 DNA sequence: TGTGCCAGCAGCGGGTCAGGGGGCGAGGACACTGAAGCTTTCTTT. Amino acids: CASSGSGGEDTEAFF. Using reference TRBV7-9 and TRBJ1-1 for the parts outside the CDR3, the full variable domain is DTGVSQNPRHKITKRGQNVTFRCDPISEHNRLYWYRQTLGQGPEFLTYFQNEAQLEKSRLLSDRFSAERPKGSFSTLEIQRTEQGDSAMYLCASSGSGGEDTEAFFGQGTRLTVV.

This clone came up once. The chain links TRBV2 to TRBJ2-7; possibly TRBD1 for D (6 bases). The germline V gene has CDR1 SNHLY and CDR2 FYNNEI. This CDR3 has 12 residues. The germline V and J ends were trimmed by 5 bases and 3 bases, with 8 bases remaining between them. The CDR3 reads CASSPQGYEQYF. CDR3 in DNA: TGTGCCAGCAGTCCACAGGGCTACGAGCAGTACTTC.

CDR3 loop: CASSALRDYGYTF. CDR3 DNA sequence: TGTGCCAGCAGCGCCCTCAGGGACTATGGCTACACCTTC. The chain couples TRBV5-6 to TRBJ1-2; D is perhaps TRBD1 (5 bases). This CDR3 has 13 amino acids. Trimming pared 4 bases from V and 3 bases from J, leaving 10 bases between. Germline CDR1 is SGHDT and CDR2 is YYEEEE. Based on the CDR3 plus reference TRBV5-6 and TRBJ1-2, the full variable domain is DAGVTQSPTHLIKTRGQQVTLRCSPKSGHDTVSWYQQALGQGPQFIFQYYEEEERQRGNFPDRFSGHQFPNYSSELNVNALLLGDSALYLCASSALRDYGYTFGSGTRLTVV.

A single count supports this clone. V and J are TRBV27 and TRBJ1-6; 7 nucleotides agree with TRBD1. J gave up 9 bases and V 6 bases, and 8 bases lay outside the gene matches. The CDR3 runs 14 residues. The germline CDR1 and CDR2 sequences are MNHEY and SMNVEV (reference sequence). The CDR3 nucleotides are TGTGCCAGCAGCTCCGGGACAGCGGGTTCACCCCTCCACTTT. Amino acids: CASSSGTAGSPLHF.

This sequence joins TRBV10-2 and TRBJ2-7, with 7 nucleotides matching TRBD1. Germline CDR1 reads WSHSY; CDR2 reads SAAADI. The CDR3 length is 14 residues. The V and J ends lost 7 bases and 2 bases, in that order; junction bases with no gene match: 8. The CDR3 sequence: CASTSTGIPYEQYF. CDR3 bases: TGCGCCAGCACGTCGACAGGGATTCCCTACGAGCAGTACTTC.